Sequencing of this T cell receptor beta chain was carried out in a study of human T cells and chemical hapten exposure. MiXCR, run by TCRdb on the RACE reads, gives a single entry per CDR3 protein. The sample includes 250,000 or so distinct CDR3 sequences, about 8.1% of them seen just once. This sample's time point: pre-sensitization, week 0. As for treatment: therapeutic diphenylcyclopropenone sensitization with weekly scalp DPC. The V and J ends lost 5 bases and 6 bases respectively, with 10 bases between them. Germline CDR1 is SGHVS and CDR2 is FQNEAQ. The CDR3 runs to 13 residues. Broader study findings: The number of TCRs over 1 in 1000 frequency stayed unchanged after DPC.

Points on this clonotype: Its antigen is unidentified.

The source material was whole blood, sampled in connection with sensitization to the hapten diphenylcyclopropenone (DPC). V gene TRBV7-8 combines with J gene TRBJ2-2, with a tentative D call TRBD1 (5 bases). The source is a woman between 35 and 50 years old with alopecia areata. Some clones in this sample may be carry-over from other donors' samples. This CDR3 reads CASSPRVAGELFF. The CDR3 nucleotides are TGTGCCAGCAGCCCCAGGGTGGCCGGGGAGCTGTTTTTT.